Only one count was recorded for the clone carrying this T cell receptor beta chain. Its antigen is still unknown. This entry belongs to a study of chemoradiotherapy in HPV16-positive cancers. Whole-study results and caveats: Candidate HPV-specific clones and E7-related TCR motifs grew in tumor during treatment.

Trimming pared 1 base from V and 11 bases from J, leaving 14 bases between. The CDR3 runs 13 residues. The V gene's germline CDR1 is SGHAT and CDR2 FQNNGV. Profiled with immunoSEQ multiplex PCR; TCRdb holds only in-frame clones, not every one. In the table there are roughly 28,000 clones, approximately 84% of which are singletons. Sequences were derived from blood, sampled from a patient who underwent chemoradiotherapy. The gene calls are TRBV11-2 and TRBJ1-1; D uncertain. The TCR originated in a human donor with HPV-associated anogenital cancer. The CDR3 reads CASSLGGKVRAFF. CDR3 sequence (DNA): TGTGCCAGCAGCTTAGGGGGAAAAGTGAGGGCTTTCTTT.